These 11 T cell receptor beta chains came from one sample sequenced in a study of cytomegalovirus exposure and HLA in healthy donors. PCR employed 60 Vbeta and 13 Jbeta primers. The method was immunoSEQ multiplex PCR; TCRdb's version includes in-frame clones alone and lacks a portion of them. The sample has about 200,000 clones; more than 65% are singletons. Sequencing was performed on PBMCs. Receptors were obtained from a man in his forties or fifties in good health and CMV-seronegative.

This sequence joins TRBV15 and TRBJ2-1, with D possibly TRBD2 on 5 matching bases. This CDR3 has 15 amino acids. Germline V gene data show CDR1 as LNHNV and CDR2 as YYDKDF (reference sequence). V was clipped by 6 bases and J by 8 bases, with 20 bases between them. This CDR3 is CATSTLTPAAYEQFF. The CDR3 DNA reads TGTGCCACCAGTACACTCACACCAGCGGCCTATGAGCAGTTCTTC. Complete variable domain (other parts from reference TRBV15 and TRBJ2-1): DAMVIQNPRYQVTQFGKPVTLSCSQTLNHNVMYWYQQKSSQAPKLLFHYYDKDFNNEADTPDNFQSRRPNTSFCFLDIRSPGLGDTAMYLCATSTLTPAAYEQFFGPGTRLTVL.

J is TRBJ1-1 and V is TRBV7-9, with D perhaps matching TRBD1 (5 bases). Germline CDR1 and CDR2: SEHNR and FQNEAQ (reference sequence). CDR3 length: 13 residues. Trimming stripped 5 bases from V and 5 bases from J, with 12 bases between. CDR3 in amino acids: CASSPRQGTEAFF. CDR3 sequence (DNA): TGTGCCAGCAGCCCCAGGCAGGGTACTGAAGCTTTCTTT.

The chain has TRBV13 and TRBJ2-3; D not resolved. V was pared by 3 bases and J by 0 bases, with 4 bases between. The CDR3 length is 13 residues. In germline, CDR1 is PRHDT, CDR2 FYEKMQ (reference sequence). This chain's CDR3 is CASSFSSTDTQYF. DNA of the CDR3: TGTGCCAGCAGCTTTTCGAGCACAGATACGCAGTATTTT.

V usage is TRBV2 and J usage is TRBJ1-5; D remains unclear. The length of the CDR3 is 12 residues. V lost 5 bases and J lost 7, with 9 bases in between. CDR1 SNHLY and CDR2 FYNNEI come from the germline V gene. The CDR3 region is CASSKDTQPQHF. The CDR3 coding sequence is TGTGCCAGCAGTAAAGACACGCAGCCCCAGCATTTT.

This chain links TRBV7-9 with TRBJ2-6; no clear D gene. The CDR3 sequence is 15 residues long. Germline lookup yields CDR1 SEHNR and CDR2 FQNEAQ (reference sequence). Deletions cut 7 bases from V and 0 bases from J, with 10 bases between. The CDR3 here is CASTQASSGANVLTF. In DNA, the CDR3 is TGTGCCAGCACGCAGGCCAGCTCTGGGGCCAACGTCCTGACTTTC. The whole variable domain, remainder taken from reference TRBV7-9 and TRBJ2-6, is DTGVSQNPRHKITKRGQNVTFRCDPISEHNRLYWYRQTLGQGPEFLTYFQNEAQLEKSRLLSDRFSAERPKGSFSTLEIQRTEQGDSAMYLCASTQASSGANVLTFGAGSRLTVL.

This chain joins TRBV5-1 and TRBJ1-3; the match to TRBD1 covers 8 bases. Germline values: CDR1 SGHRS, CDR2 YFSETQ. This CDR3 is built from 16 residues. V was pared by 0 bases and J by 0 bases, with 2 bases of the junction left unmatched. For the CDR3, the DNA is TGCGCCAGCAGCTTGGGACAGGGGCTCTCTGGAAACACCATATATTTT. Residues: CASSLGQGLSGNTIYF.

The chain carries TRBV7-6 and TRBJ2-1; no reliable D call. The length of the CDR3 is 16 residues. Trimming stripped 0 bases from V and 2 bases from J, with 11 bases between. Germline V gene sequence: CDR1 SGHVS, CDR2 FNYEAQ. This CDR3 reads CASSLAPPPTYNEQFF. CDR3 nucleotides: TGTGCCAGCAGCTTAGCGCCGCCCCCTACCTACAATGAGCAGTTCTTC.

The chain is built from TRBV6-5 and TRBJ2-7; 8 bases fit TRBD2. CDR1 and CDR2 (germline): MNHEY, SVGAGI. V shed 2 bases and J 3 bases; nucleotides not matched to a gene: 3. The CDR3 has 14 residues. The CDR3 nucleotides read TGTGCCAGCAGTTACGGGACTAGAAGCTACGAGCAGTACTTC. Protein product: CASSYGTRSYEQYF.

Points on this clone: The junction differs from germline at one of its ends, possibly a read error. The gene calls are TRBV6-5 and TRBJ2-7, with D uncertain. Germline V gene data show CDR1 as MNHEY and CDR2 as SVGAGI. CDR3 size: 13 residues. CDR3 amino acids: CASSYSMSVHPDF. The CDR3 bases are TGTGCCAGCAGTTACTCGATGAGCGTACATCCGGACTTC.

The J gene is TRBJ2-5, the V gene TRBV5-1; 10 nucleotides line up with TRBD2. The trim removed 0 bases at V and 5 bases at J, leaving 7 bases unmatched. The CDR3 runs 16 residues. In germline, CDR1 is SGHRS, CDR2 YFSETQ. The chain's CDR3 is CASSLDLAGGGETQYF. The CDR3, as DNA: TGCGCCAGCAGCTTGGATTTAGCGGGAGGAGGGGAGACCCAGTACTTC.

This chain uses TRBV10-3 with TRBJ1-1; 7 positions agree with TRBD1. J was trimmed by 6 bases and V by 8 bases; bases with no gene match: 9. Germline values: CDR1 ENHRY, CDR2 SYGVKD. CDR3 length: 13 residues. CDR3 nucleotide sequence: TGTGCCATCTCCCCCGGCCAGGGGGCTGAAGCTTTCTTT. Protein product: CAISPGQGAEAFF.